This passage covers 25 T cell receptor beta chains from one sample sequenced in a study of shared clonotypes between healthy human individuals. The assay was immunoSEQ multiplex PCR, and TCRdb's table has in-frame clones only and misses some. The sample includes approximately 2.3 million clones, more than 85% seen only once; the top ten take under 0.45%. Sequencing was performed on naive CD4+ T cells from PBMCs. Regarding subset: CD45RA+ positively selected. The receptor set was obtained from a man between 18 and 29 years old in good health. Some clones in this sample may be carry-over from other donors' samples.

The chain is built from TRBV19 and TRBJ2-2; D unclear. The CDR3 loop spans 11 amino acids. Trimming pared 6 bases from V and 7 bases from J, leaving 6 bases between. Germline CDR1 is LNHDA and CDR2 is SQIVND (reference sequence). CDR3 in DNA: TGTGCCAGTAGCGAAAGCGGGGAGCTGTTTTTT. Its protein is CASSESGELFF.

This chain joins TRBV28 and TRBJ2-7; 8 bases line up with TRBD2. Germline assignment: CDR1 MDHEN and CDR2 SYDVKM. The CDR3 spans 17 residues. The V segment lost 6 bases and the J segment 3 bases; nucleotides outside the gene matches: 16. The chain's CDR3 is CASRPLAGVPSLYEQYF. The CDR3 DNA reads as TGTGCCAGCAGGCCGCTAGCGGGTGTCCCTTCGCTCTACGAGCAGTACTTC.

The rearrangement joins TRBV28 to TRBJ1-2; 7 nucleotides line up with TRBD1. The CDR3 loop spans 16 amino acids. J gave up 12 bases and V 3 bases, and 19 bases lay outside the gene matches. From germline, CDR1 is MDHEN and CDR2 SYDVKM. CDR3 in DNA: TGTGCCAGCAGTTTTAATCGTGTTTCCAGGGGGGTGGGGAACACCTTC. Its translation: CASSFNRVSRGVGNTF.

V usage is TRBV9 and J usage is TRBJ2-2, with a weak D call TRBD2 (6 bases). The CDR3 runs 16 residues. Per germline, CDR1 SGDLS and CDR2 YYNGEE. Trimming stripped 2 bases from V and 4 bases from J, with 15 bases between. The DNA for the CDR3 is TGTGCCAGCAGCGTCTGGGGTAGCGGAGCCACCGGGGAGCTGTTTTTT. Protein: CASSVWGSGATGELFF.

The V and J genes are TRBV5-1 and TRBJ1-5, with TRBD1 identical over 7 bases. In germline, CDR1 is SGHRS, CDR2 YFSETQ. The CDR3 totals 13 residues. Unmatched junction bases numbered 1, after V lost 2 bases and J lost 5 bases. In DNA form, the CDR3 reads TGCGCCAGCAGCTTTCAGGGGGATCAGCCCCAGCATTTT. Translated: CASSFQGDQPQHF.

About this clone itself: Other nucleotide sequences from this sample produce the same CDR3. The chain joins TRBV6-6 to TRBJ1-1; 7 nucleotides align to TRBD1. Germline V gives CDR1 MNHNY, CDR2 SVGAGI (reference sequence). The CDR3 has 15 residues. V shed 0 bases and J 4 bases; nucleotides not matched to a gene: 5. The CDR3 spells CASSYSGQGGTEAFF. In DNA, the CDR3 is TGTGCCAGCAGTTACTCTGGGCAGGGGGGCACTGAAGCTTTCTTT.

Of note for this clone: This specimen includes other DNA sequences encoding the same CDR3. The V gene is TRBV7-9, the J gene TRBJ1-1; tentative D call: TRBD1 (5 bases). The V gene lost 5 bases and the J gene lost 0 bases, with 10 bases spanning the gap. The CDR3 is made up of 14 amino acids. The germline V gene encodes CDR1 SEHNR and CDR2 FQNEAQ (reference sequence). Here the CDR3 reads CASSRGQLNTEAFF. CDR3 nucleotide sequence: TGTGCCAGCAGCCGGGGCCAGCTGAACACTGAAGCTTTCTTT.

This rearrangement joins TRBV7-2 to TRBJ2-7; D unclear. Trimming removed 3 bases at V and 6 bases at J, with 12 bases between. Germline V gene sequence: CDR1 SGHTA, CDR2 FQGNSA. The CDR3 length is 13 residues. The CDR3 DNA reads TGTGCCAGCAGCTTGATAGGGCTCAGCGAGCAGTACTTC. Translating gives CASSLIGLSEQYF.

The genes are TRBV9 and TRBJ2-7, with TRBD2 as a possible D gene (5 bases). Trimming pared 6 bases from V and 0 bases from J, leaving 13 bases between. The germline V gene encodes CDR1 SGDLS and CDR2 YYNGEE. The CDR3 has 14 amino acids. This CDR3 reads CASIGRASSYEQYF. CDR3 DNA: TGTGCCAGCATCGGGCGGGCAAGCTCCTACGAGCAGTACTTC. The whole variable domain, remainder taken from reference TRBV9 and TRBJ2-7, is DSGVTQTPKHLITATGQRVTLRCSPRSGDLSVYWYQQSLDQGLQFLIQYYNGEERAKGNILERFSAQQFPDLHSELNLSSLELGDSALYFCASIGRASSYEQYFGPGTRLTVT.

A few counts support this clone. The chain is built from TRBV25-1 and TRBJ1-1, with no clear D. The CDR3 is made up of 14 amino acids. Germline values: CDR1 MGHDK, CDR2 SYGVNS. V lost 2 bases to trimming and J lost 2 bases, with 9 bases between them. The CDR3 spells CASSEIGKNTEAFF. CDR3 DNA sequence: TGTGCCAGCAGTGAAATAGGGAAAAACACTGAAGCTTTCTTT.

The V call is TRBV11-2, the J call TRBJ1-2; TRBD1 is a possible D gene (5 bases). Germline values: CDR1 SGHAT, CDR2 FQNNGV. This CDR3 is 15 amino acids long. The V end lost 4 bases, the J end lost 4 bases, and 16 bases lay between the germline ends. CDR3: CASSSLQGSLYGYTF. In DNA, the CDR3 is TGTGCCAGCAGCTCACTCCAGGGATCCCTCTATGGCTACACCTTC.

This clone was detected once. The V gene is TRBV7-9, the J gene TRBJ2-2; the D gene could be TRBD1 or TRBD2 (6 bases each). The CDR3 is 15 amino acids. V was shortened by 5 bases and J by 1 base, with 11 bases between the two germline ends. In germline, CDR1 is SEHNR, CDR2 FQNEAQ (reference sequence). CDR3 nucleotides: TGTGCCAGCAGCCAACGGGGGCAGAACACCGGGGAGCTGTTTTTT. Protein: CASSQRGQNTGELFF.

The CDR3 DNA follows: TGTGCCTGGAGTGTACCCTCGGGGAGCTCTGGAAACACCATATATTTT. Protein sequence: CAWSVPSGSSGNTIYF. This rearrangement joins TRBV30 to TRBJ1-3; D uncertain. CDR3 length equals 16 residues. V shed 0 bases and J shed 0 bases, with 12 bases lying between them. Germline CDR1 and CDR2: GTSNPN and SVGIG (reference sequence).

This sequence joins TRBV7-9 and TRBJ1-3; unclear D gene. This CDR3 comprises 16 residues. V was pared by 2 bases and J by 4 bases, with 15 bases between. Looked up from germline, CDR1 is SEHNR and CDR2 is FQNEAQ (reference sequence). The DNA for the CDR3 is TGTGCCAGCAGCTTATCGGGCCAGGCGAACGGAAACACCATATATTTT. This sequence encodes CASSLSGQANGNTIYF. The entire variable domain, with the rest obtained from reference TRBV7-9 and TRBJ1-3, is as follows: DTGVSQNPRHKITKRGQNVTFRCDPISEHNRLYWYRQTLGQGPEFLTYFQNEAQLEKSRLLSDRFSAERPKGSFSTLEIQRTEQGDSAMYLCASSLSGQANGNTIYFGEGSWLTVV.

The CDR3 nucleotides read TGTGCCAGCAGTTTCGCGGGGCAGGAGAACACCGGGGAGCTGTTTTTT. Translation gives CASSFAGQENTGELFF. This rearrangement joins TRBV28 to TRBJ2-2; possibly TRBD2 for D (6 bases). Per germline, CDR1 MDHEN and CDR2 SYDVKM. V lost 3 bases and J lost 1, with 12 bases in between. The CDR3 loop spans 16 amino acids.

The chain uses TRBV6-1 and TRBJ2-1; the D is unclear. Trimming removed 6 bases at V and 2 bases at J, with 11 bases between. From germline, CDR1 is MNHNS and CDR2 SASEGT. The CDR3 sequence is 14 residues long. CDR3 in DNA: TGTGCCAGCAGGAACGGTCAACCCTACAATGAGCAGTTCTTC. The encoded protein is CASRNGQPYNEQFF.

This chain connects TRBV7-2 to TRBJ1-2; 7 nucleotides line up with TRBD1. Germline trimming cut 6 bases from V and 10 bases from J; bases unmatched to any gene: 14. The CDR3 is made up of 14 amino acids. Germline lookup yields CDR1 SGHTA and CDR2 FQGNSA. The CDR3 sequence: CASRRQGMEWAYTF. The CDR3, as DNA: TGTGCCAGCAGGCGACAGGGTATGGAATGGGCCTACACCTTC.

V and J are TRBV5-8 and TRBJ1-2; D is undetermined. The length of the CDR3 is 13 residues. The V gene's germline CDR1 is SGHTS and CDR2 YDEGEE. Trimming shortened V by 3 bases and J by 8 bases, and 14 bases separated the two germline ends. Written as DNA, the CDR3 is TGTGCCAGCAGCTCGAGGTTTGGGTCCGGCTACACCTTC. It translates to CASSSRFGSGYTF.

Points on this clone: Other DNA sequences within the sample encode an identical CDR3. This rearrangement joins TRBV2 to TRBJ2-2, with TRBD2 identical over 8 bases. V lost 6 bases to trimming and J lost 4 bases; unmatched junction nucleotides: 4. CDR3 length: 14 amino acids. Germline V gene sequence: CDR1 SNHLY, CDR2 FYNNEI. The CDR3 loop is CASSASGSTGELFF. The CDR3 nucleotides are TGTGCCAGCAGCGCCAGCGGGAGCACCGGGGAGCTGTTTTTT.

This rearrangement joins TRBV14 to TRBJ2-5; D might be TRBD2 (5 bases). Germline lookup yields CDR1 SGHDN and CDR2 FVKESK. CDR3 length equals 13 residues. V was trimmed by 2 bases and J by 3 bases, leaving 7 bases between them. CDR3 bases: TGTGCCAGCAGCCAACAACTAGAAGAGACCCAGTACTTC. Translated: CASSQQLEETQYF.

The chain is built from TRBV18 and TRBJ2-3; possibly TRBD2 for D (5 bases). Trimming removed 2 bases at V and 3 bases at J, with 9 bases between. There are 14 residues in the CDR3. CDR1 KGHSH and CDR2 LQKENI come from the germline V gene. CDR3 nucleotide sequence: TGTGCCAGCTCACCATTCTCGGGAACAGATACGCAGTATTTT. It encodes CASSPFSGTDTQYF.

The rearrangement links TRBV14 to TRBJ1-1; D ambiguous. The CDR3 length is 16 residues. Trimming removed 2 bases at V and 0 bases at J, with 13 bases between. Germline loops: CDR1 SGHDN, CDR2 FVKESK. CDR3 nucleotide sequence: TGTGCCAGCAGCCAATACAATGGCCTTATGAACACTGAAGCTTTCTTT. Protein: CASSQYNGLMNTEAFF. The full variable domain, rest sourced from reference TRBV14 and TRBJ1-1, is EAGVTQFPSHSVIEKGQTVTLRCDPISGHDNLYWYRRVMGKEIKFLLHFVKESKQDESGMPNNRFLAERTGGTYSTLKVQPAELEDSGVYFCASSQYNGLMNTEAFFGQGTRLTVV.

The chain links TRBV7-8 to TRBJ2-7; D may be TRBD2 (6 bases). CDR1 is SGHVS and CDR2 is FQNEAQ in the germline V gene. This CDR3 comprises 12 residues. The V end lost 0 bases, the J end lost 6 bases, and 6 bases lay between the germline ends. CDR3 nucleotides: TGTGCCAGCAGCTTAGCGGGGGGCGAGCAGTACTTC. Translation gives CASSLAGGEQYF.

This clone has only one observation. This rearrangement joins TRBV28 to TRBJ2-3; TRBD2 might be the D (6 bases). V lost 5 bases, J lost 2 bases, and 23 bases lay in between. Germline V gene sequence: CDR1 MDHEN, CDR2 SYDVKM. The CDR3 sequence is 18 residues long. The CDR3 DNA reads TGTGCCAGCAGTCCCCTCCCAGGGCGCGGGACCTTCACAGATACGCAGTATTTT. Its translation: CASSPLPGRGTFTDTQYF. The full variable domain, rest sourced from reference TRBV28 and TRBJ2-3, is DVKVTQSSRYLVKRTGEKVFLECVQDMDHENMFWYRQDPGLGLRLIYFSYDVKMKEKGDIPEGYSVSREKKERFSLILESASTNQTSMYLCASSPLPGRGTFTDTQYFGPGTRLTVL.

This clone was seen just once. The J gene is TRBJ2-7, the V gene TRBV4-1, with TRBD2 matching 13 bases. CDR3 length equals 16 residues. V gave up 1 base and J gave up 4 bases; unmatched junction bases: 4. CDR1 and CDR2 from the germline V gene are MGHRA and YSYEKL. The CDR3 here is CASSQVLAGGQYEQYF. DNA for the CDR3: TGCGCCAGCAGCCAAGTACTAGCGGGAGGGCAATACGAGCAGTACTTC.